A selection of T cell receptor beta chains follows, all from one sample in a study of shared clonotypes between healthy human individuals. Here immunoSEQ multiplex PCR was the method, and the copy in TCRdb shows in-frame clones only, minus some. The table records about 510,000 clones, roughly 78% of them present only once. Sequencing input: PBMCs. The receptors come from a woman aged 40 to 50 in good health. Some clones in this sample may be carry-over from other donors' samples. Each CDR3 is given with its conserved first and last residue. D genes are given only for firm matches. Clone size is shown for a subset of rows, as once, few, many or a class of expanded clone.

abundance	d_gene	v_gene	j_gene	CDR3aa	CDR3nt
NA	NA	TRBV4-2	TRBJ1-2	CASSQDGPRGVGRGVNYGYTF	TGTGCCAGCAGCCAAGATGGTCCCCGCGGGGTTGGCAGGGGTGTTAACTATGGCTACACCTTC
NA	NA	TRBV19	TRBJ1-2	CASSMKTGGNYGYTF	TGTGCCAGTAGTATGAAGACAGGAGGCAACTATGGCTACACCTTC
NA	TRBD2	TRBV5-8	TRBJ2-1	CASSTSGRASYNEQFF	TGTGCCAGCAGCACTAGCGGGAGGGCCTCCTACAATGAGCAGTTCTTC
few	NA	TRBV5-4	TRBJ1-5	CASSWAGGNQPQHF	TGTGCCAGCAGCTGGGCCGGGGGCAATCAGCCCCAGCATTTT
NA	NA	TRBV5-1	TRBJ1-2	CASSFQGEVNYGYTF	TGCGCCAGCAGCTTCCAGGGCGAGGTTAACTATGGCTACACCTTC
NA	NA	TRBV13	TRBJ2-7	CASSLQGSYEQYF	TGTGCCAGCAGCTTACAGGGGAGCTACGAGCAGTACTTC
NA	NA	TRBV4-2	TRBJ2-7	CASSQVNPREQYF	TGTGCCAGCAGCCAGGTCAACCCTCGGGAGCAGTACTTC
few	NA	TRBV19	TRBJ1-5	CASSKDSAFQPQHF	TGTGCCAGTAGTAAAGACAGTGCTTTTCAGCCCCAGCATTTT
NA	NA	TRBV18	TRBJ2-3	CASSPSDTQYF	TGTGCCAGCTCACCTTCAGATACGCAGTATTTT
NA	NA	TRBV4-1	TRBJ1-4	CASSQEGQGWSGEKLFF	TGCGCCAGCAGCCAAGAGGGGCAGGGATGGAGTGGTGAAAAACTGTTTTTT
many	TRBD2	TRBV18	TRBJ2-7	CASSPRVGGGGEQYF	TGTGCCAGCTCACCACGCGTGGGAGGCGGGGGCGAGCAGTACTTC
NA	NA	TRBV6-5	TRBJ2-2	CASSSYREGTGELFF	TGTGCCAGCAGTTCCTACAGGGAAGGCACCGGGGAGCTGTTTTTT
NA	NA	TRBV6-6	TRBJ2-1	CASTRGREQFF	TGTGCCAGCACCCGGGGACGGGAGCAGTTCTTC
NA	TRBD2	TRBV6-6	TRBJ2-1	CGGEWEGFGDEQFF	TGTGGCGGAGAGTGGGAGGGTTTTGGAGATGAGCAGTTCTTC
NA	NA	TRBV11-2	TRBJ2-7	CASSQPRGREYEQYF	TGTGCCAGCAGCCAACCTCGCGGCAGGGAGTACGAGCAGTACTTC
NA	NA	TRBV7-2	TRBJ1-5	CASSLDWGGDQPQHF	TGTGCCAGCAGCTTAGACTGGGGGGGTGATCAGCCCCAGCATTTT
NA	TRBD1	TRBV14	TRBJ2-7	CASSRDRYEQYF	TGTGCCAGCAGCCGGGACAGGTACGAGCAGTACTTC